A selection of T cell receptor beta chains follows, all from one sample in a study of T cell responses to AZD1222 COVID-19 vaccine. Some clones are missing from TCRdb's copy, which holds only in-frame ones; the method was immunoSEQ multiplex PCR. This repertoire shows around 140,000 clones, 90% to 95% found once; its top ten account for 1.6%. Specimen: peripheral blood, collected on day 0 of AZD1222 vaccination. The receptor set was obtained from an adult in good health. Both conserved end residues are part of each CDR3. The D gene is left open where the match is weak. Clone size is given for some rows only: seen once, a few or many times, or a class if the clone is expanded.

>TRBV7-8|once|TRBJ1-3|.
CASSWSRIASGNTIYF
TGTGCCAGCAGCTGGAGCCGGATAGCCTCTGGAAACACCATATATTTT
>TRBV10-3|.|TRBJ1-6|.
CAISESGVGDSPLHF
TGTGCCATCAGTGAGTCCGGCGTTGGGGATTCACCCCTCCACTTT
>TRBV19|.|TRBJ2-1|.
CASSRVDGRQFF
TGTGCCAGTAGCAGGGTCGACGGGAGGCAGTTCTTC
>TRBV27|.|TRBJ1-5|.
CASSFQRTNQPQHF
TGTGCCAGCAGTTTCCAACGGACAAATCAGCCCCAGCATTTT
>TRBV9|.|TRBJ2-7|TRBD2
CASSVGGSGIWYEQYF
TGTGCCAGCAGCGTAGGGGGTAGCGGGATATGGTACGAGCAGTACTTC
>TRBV5-1|.|TRBJ1-6|TRBD1
CASTPDRGRSPLHF
TGCGCCAGCACCCCGGACAGGGGGCGATCACCCCTCCACTTT
>TRBV7-9|.|TRBJ1-5|TRBD1
CASSSTGANQPQHF
TGTGCCAGCAGCTCAACAGGGGCGAATCAGCCCCAGCATTTT
>TRBV2|few|TRBJ2-7|.
CASSAARDDYEQYF
TGTGCCAGCAGTGCGGCCAGGGACGACTACGAGCAGTACTTC
>TRBV29-1|.|TRBJ2-7|.
CSVESRGEYEQYF
TGCAGCGTTGAATCCAGGGGAGAGTACGAGCAGTACTTC
>TRBV11-2|.|TRBJ2-1|.
CASSLEASSYNEQFF
TGTGCCAGCAGCTTAGAGGCGAGCTCCTACAATGAGCAGTTCTTC
>TRBV5-4|.|TRBJ2-7|TRBD1
CASSPGTGFTYEQYF
TGTGCCAGCAGTCCCGGGACAGGGTTCACCTACGAGCAGTACTTC
>TRBV19|.|TRBJ1-1|.
CASSHGLGEAFF
TGTGCCAGTAGTCATGGGTTAGGGGAAGCTTTCTTT
>TRBV6-1|.|TRBJ1-5|.
CASREAGVAFQPQHF
TGTGCCAGCAGAGAAGCAGGCGTCGCTTTTCAGCCCCAGCATTTT
>TRBV28|.|TRBJ2-1|.
CASSLSVGSSYNEQFF
TGTGCCAGCAGTTTATCGGTGGGCAGCTCCTACAATGAGCAGTTCTTC
>TRBV16|.|TRBJ1-5|TRBD1
CASSHIRTGSNQPQHF
TGTGCCAGCAGCCATATCCGGACAGGGAGCAATCAGCCCCAGCATTTT
>TRBV21-1|.|TRBJ2-7|.
CASSKCYEQYF
TGTGCCAGCAGCAAATGCTACGAGCAGTACTTC
>TRBV6-1|.|TRBJ2-3|.
CASSEFTDTQYF
TGTGCCAGCAGTGAATTCACAGATACGCAGTATTTT
>TRBV3-1/TRBV3-2|.|TRBJ1-1|.
CASRGTNTEAFF
TGTGCCAGCAGGGGCACCAACACTGAAGCTTTCTTT
>TRBV29-1|.|TRBJ1-1|TRBD1
CSVQTTGATEAFF
TGCAGCGTTCAGACCACAGGGGCCACTGAAGCTTTCTTT
>TRBV19|once|TRBJ1-3|.
CASTPPPRGLGRIGNTIYF
TGTGCCAGTACCCCGCCGCCCCGGGGACTGGGGCGAATTGGAAACACCATATATTTT
>TRBV4-3|.|TRBJ1-2|.
CASSRSEGGDGYTF
TGCGCCAGCAGCCGAAGCGAGGGGGGCGATGGCTACACCTTC
>TRBV28|.|TRBJ1-6|.
CASIVQVTGNSPLHF
TGTGCCAGCATCGTACAGGTGACAGGCAATTCACCCCTCCACTTT
>TRBV28|.|TRBJ1-1|.
CASSFRQENTEAFF
TGTGCCAGCAGTTTTCGGCAGGAGAACACTGAAGCTTTCTTT
>TRBV2|.|TRBJ1-1|.
CASSVLLAEAFF
TGTGCCAGCAGTGTGCTGCTAGCTGAAGCTTTCTTT
>TRBV7-2|once|TRBJ1-5|TRBD1
CASSLEGQLNQPQHF
TGTGCCAGCAGCTTAGAGGGACAGTTAAATCAGCCCCAGCATTTT
>TRBV5-5|.|TRBJ2-2|TRBD1
CASTASGTANTGELFF
TGTGCCAGCACCGCCTCCGGGACAGCGAACACCGGGGAGCTGTTTTTT
>TRBV5-1|.|TRBJ1-1|TRBD1
CASSLAGTGGSEAFF
TGCGCCAGCAGCTTAGCCGGGACAGGGGGCTCTGAAGCTTTCTTT
>TRBV7-2|.|TRBJ1-3|.
CASSLHVSGNTIYF
TGTGCCAGCAGCTTACACGTCTCTGGAAACACCATATATTTT
>TRBV27|few|TRBJ2-1|TRBD2
CASRSGNMNEQFF
TGTGCCAGCAGGAGCGGGAATATGAATGAGCAGTTCTTC
>TRBV7-7|.|TRBJ2-2|TRBD2
CASSLAPSGGTNTGELFF
TGTGCCAGCAGCTTAGCTCCTAGCGGGGGGACTAACACCGGGGAGCTGTTTTTT
>TRBV19|.|TRBJ2-3|.
CASSTDGLDTQYF
TGTGCCAGTAGTACCGACGGTTTGGATACGCAGTATTTT
>TRBV4-1|.|TRBJ2-2|.
CASSQEAAIGELFF
TGCGCCAGCAGCCAAGAAGCGGCTATCGGGGAGCTGTTTTTT
>TRBV28|.|TRBJ2-1|.
CASSLYLTPGPQVEQFF
TGTGCCAGCAGTTTATACCTTACGCCGGGACCCCAGGTGGAGCAGTTCTTC
>TRBV6-2/TRBV6-3|once|TRBJ2-2|.
CASSRGGPNTGELFF
TGTGCCAGCAGCCGAGGGGGTCCGAACACCGGGGAGCTGTTTTTT
>TRBV5-5|.|TRBJ1-5|.
CASSTGLGGQPQHF
TGTGCCAGCAGCACGGGCCTTGGAGGGCAGCCCCAGCATTTT
>TRBV6-2/TRBV6-3|.|TRBJ2-1|TRBD2
CASSYSLGEGLHEQFF
TGTGCCAGCAGTTACTCGTTGGGGGAGGGCCTGCATGAGCAGTTCTTC
>TRBV12-3/TRBV12-4|once|TRBJ2-7|TRBD1
CASLRDRSYEQYF
TGTGCCAGCCTCCGGGACAGATCCTACGAGCAGTACTTC
>TRBV5-6|.|TRBJ2-7|TRBD1
CASSSGTGAYEQYF
TGTGCCAGCAGCTCTGGGACAGGGGCCTACGAGCAGTACTTC
>TRBV7-2|.|TRBJ1-1|.
CASSFESPTEAFF
TGTGCCAGCAGCTTTGAATCCCCCACTGAAGCTTTCTTT
>TRBV6-1|.|TRBJ1-2|TRBD1
CASSETWTGGNYGYTF
TGTGCCAGCAGTGAAACCTGGACAGGTGGTAACTATGGCTACACCTTC
>TRBV6-5|once|TRBJ2-1|TRBD2
CASSSRGSGVDEQFF
TGTGCCAGCAGTTCCCGGGGGAGCGGGGTGGATGAGCAGTTCTTC
>TRBV27|.|TRBJ2-1|.
CASSLMGAEQFF
TGTGCCAGCAGTTTAATGGGGGCAGAGCAGTTCTTC
>TRBV19|.|TRBJ1-1|.
CASMGNAEAFF
TGTGCCAGTATGGGGAACGCTGAAGCTTTCTTT
>TRBV28|.|TRBJ2-7|.
CASSSGTSTLYEQYF
TGTGCCAGCAGTTCCGGGACTTCCACCCTCTACGAGCAGTACTTC
>TRBV27|.|TRBJ1-5|TRBD1
CASSQTGDWQPQHF
TGTGCCAGCAGTCAAACAGGGGATTGGCAGCCCCAGCATTTT
>TRBV27|.|TRBJ2-5|TRBD2
CASSVSSGRVETQYF
TGTGCCAGCAGTGTCTCTAGCGGGAGGGTAGAGACCCAGTACTTC
>TRBV9|.|TRBJ2-1|TRBD2
CASSAKPGLGANEQFF
TGTGCCAGCAGCGCCAAACCGGGACTAGGGGCCAATGAGCAGTTCTTC
>TRBV11-2|.|TRBJ2-7|TRBD1
CASGSNRGYEQYF
TGTGCCAGCGGATCAAACAGGGGCTACGAGCAGTACTTC
>TRBV30|.|TRBJ2-3|.
CAWEGGTHPDTQYF
TGTGCCTGGGAGGGGGGGACACATCCAGATACGCAGTATTTT
>TRBV4-1|.|TRBJ2-1|.
CASSQVDLGLIGYNEQFF
TGCGCCAGCAGCCAAGTGGATTTAGGACTTATAGGCTACAATGAGCAGTTCTTC
>TRBV27|.|TRBJ2-5|.
CATSIQGHQETQYF
TGTGCCACCTCAATACAGGGCCACCAAGAGACCCAGTACTTC
>TRBV4-1|.|TRBJ1-2|.
CASSQDPSNLYGYTF
TGCGCCAGCAGCCAAGATCCCTCCAATCTGTATGGCTACACCTTC
>TRBV7-3|once|TRBJ1-6|TRBD1
CASSPEGGRNSPLHF
TGTGCCAGCAGCCCGGAAGGGGGCAGGAATTCACCCCTCCACTTT
>TRBV28|.|TRBJ2-3|TRBD2
CASRNRGLARGYF
TGTGCCAGCCGGAATAGGGGACTAGCCAGGGGGTATTTT
>TRBV27|.|TRBJ1-2|.
CASRSGYTF
TGTGCCAGCAGGAGTGGCTACACCTTC